This T cell receptor beta chain is from a study of T cells in lung cancer brain metastases. Measured with immunoSEQ multiplex PCR; TCRdb has only the in-frame clones, and not every one. Of some 5,000 clones listed, roughly 84% were seen once; the top ten hold 6.2%. Germline-derived CDR1 and CDR2 are SGHTA and FQGNSA. The CDR3 totals 14 residues. With 5 bases removed from V and 7 bases from J, the gap between germline ends came to 17 bases. Sequencing used tumor tissue from a brain metastasis. This TCR was sampled from a man between 50 and 59 years old with non-small cell lung cancer that had spread to the brain. The chain couples TRBV7-2 to TRBJ1-2; the D is unclear. The CDR3 bases are TGTGCCAGCAGCCCGATAGGGCCAACTGGTGGCTACACCTTC. Amino acids: CASSPIGPTGGYTF.